The clone carrying this T cell receptor (beta chain) showed up many times. The sample is drawn from a study of Graves' ophthalmopathy and Graves' hyperthyroidism. Amplification targeted the TCR beta CDR3 regions, with RNA transcripts as the source material. HTBI primers were employed in first-round RT-PCR, then a second-round multiplex PCR followed. TCRdb reanalysed the multiplex PCR reads using MiXCR and keeps one entry per CDR3 protein. The sample lists a few hundred thousand distinct CDR3 sequences; 17% were seen once. In germline, CDR1 is GTSNPN, CDR2 SVGIG (reference sequence). This CDR3 is 14 amino acids long. Trimming took 1 base from V and 3 from J, leaving 9 bases between them.

This sequence was found in an adult man with Graves' ophthalmopathy. The chain employs TRBV30 and TRBJ2-2; tentatively, D is TRBD1 (6 bases). Sequenced material: peripheral blood. CDR3 nucleotide sequence: TGTGCCTGGAGTGACAGGGCGGACACCGGGGAGCTGTTTTTT. Protein sequence: CAWSDRADTGELFF.